These 22 T cell receptor beta chains came from one sample sequenced in a study of T cell responses to AZD1222 COVID-19 vaccine. This table comes from immunoSEQ multiplex PCR, and its TCRdb copy is limited to in-frame clones, with some not included. The repertoire holds about 120,000 clones, over 75% seen once, with approximately 7.6% in the top ten. Sample: peripheral blood, taken on day 0 of AZD1222 vaccination. Receptors originate from an adult in good health.

The J gene is TRBJ2-5, the V gene TRBV10-2, with TRBD2 as a possible D gene (6 bases). Deletions cut 3 bases from V and 3 bases from J, with 14 bases between. The germline V gene has CDR1 WSHSY and CDR2 SAAADI. This CDR3 spans 15 amino acids. CDR3 in DNA: TGCGCCAGCAGTGATATAGCGGAGCTAAAAGAGACCCAGTACTTC. Amino acids: CASSDIAELKETQYF.

The chain uses TRBV5-4 and TRBJ1-2; D is ambiguous. The CDR3 runs 14 residues. The germline V and J ends were trimmed by 0 bases and 4 bases, with 10 bases remaining between them. Germline V lookup: CDR1 SGHNT, CDR2 YYREEE (reference sequence). CDR3 residues: CASSLEGSSYGYTF. DNA of the CDR3: TGTGCCAGCAGCTTGGAAGGCAGCTCCTATGGCTACACCTTC.

This chain joins TRBV10-2 and TRBJ2-2; 16 nucleotides align to TRBD2. The germline gives CDR1 WSHSY, CDR2 SAAADI. Unmatched junction bases numbered 5, after V lost 6 bases and J lost 7 bases. The CDR3 consists of 16 residues. The CDR3 reads CASRPGTSGRGGELFF. For the CDR3, the DNA is TGCGCCAGCAGGCCCGGGACTAGCGGGAGGGGCGGGGAGCTGTTTTTT.

V gene TRBV6-5 combines with J gene TRBJ2-7; D possibly corresponds to TRBD2 (6 bases). This CDR3 spans 13 amino acids. Germline loops: CDR1 MNHEY, CDR2 SVGAGI. V was clipped by 7 bases and J by 5 bases, with 15 bases between them. Written as DNA, the CDR3 is TGTGCCAGCACTGGAGGGAGTTCCCACGAGCAGTACTTC. Amino acids: CASTGGSSHEQYF.

This chain links TRBV20-1 with TRBJ2-1, with 7 bases fitting TRBD2. This CDR3 comprises 14 residues. Germline V gene lookup returns CDR1 DFQATT and CDR2 SNEGSKA (reference sequence). After removal of 3 bases from V and 9 bases from J, the junction contained 11 bases not matched to a gene. Written as DNA, the CDR3 is TGCAGTGCTAGTAGGGGCCTAGCGGAAACTGAGCAGTTCTTC. Protein product: CSASRGLAETEQFF.

This clone was seen a handful of times. The chain uses TRBV6-4 and TRBJ2-7, with 11 bases identical to TRBD2. After removal of 6 bases from V and 3 bases from J, the junction contained 7 bases not matched to a gene. This CDR3 contains 15 residues. The germline V gene has CDR1 MRHNA and CDR2 SNTAGT. CDR3 coding DNA: TGTGCCAGCAGCCCGCTAGCGGGAGGAAACTACGAGCAGTACTTC. Translated: CASSPLAGGNYEQYF.

The V gene is TRBV18, the J gene TRBJ2-4, with D unclear. The CDR3 totals 14 residues. V gave up 6 bases and J gave up 0 bases, with 9 bases separating them. The V gene's germline CDR1 is KGHSH and CDR2 LQKENI. Written as DNA, the CDR3 is TGTGCCAGCTCCGCGGACGTAGCCAAAAACATTCAGTACTTC. It yields the protein CASSADVAKNIQYF.

The chain combines TRBV29-1 with TRBJ2-1; D is ambiguous. The CDR3 totals 12 residues. Trimming stripped 1 base from V and 8 bases from J, with 9 bases between. Per the germline V gene, CDR1 is SQVTM and CDR2 is ANQGSEA. The DNA of the CDR3 is TGCAGCGTTGAAGTTCGGAGTGATGAGCAGTTCTTC. Amino acid sequence: CSVEVRSDEQFF.

V usage is TRBV5-6 and J usage is TRBJ2-1; 12 bases agree with TRBD2. The CDR3 runs 15 residues. Germline lookup yields CDR1 SGHDT and CDR2 YYEEEE. V dropped 2 bases and J dropped 7; count of bases not matched to a gene: 4. The CDR3 nucleotides read TGTGCCAGCAGCTTCTTGACTAGCGGGAGTAATGAGCAGTTCTTC. Translated, it gives CASSFLTSGSNEQFF.

V usage is TRBV27 and J usage is TRBJ2-2; 12 bases agree with TRBD2. From germline, CDR1 is MNHEY and CDR2 SMNVEV (reference sequence). V lost 4 bases and J lost 8; bases outside the gene matches: 17. The CDR3 has 19 amino acids. The CDR3 DNA sequence: TGTGCCAGCAGTTCACTCTCTCCGGGACTAGCGGGTCCGGGGGGGGAGCTGTTTTTT. This gives the protein CASSSLSPGLAGPGGELFF.

The gene calls are TRBV18 and TRBJ1-4; TRBD1 might be the D (6 bases). This CDR3 region has 14 residues. Germline CDR1 reads KGHSH; CDR2 reads LQKENI. Trimming removed 5 bases at V and 6 bases at J, with 13 bases between. The CDR3 sequence is CASSTTGPDEKLFF. CDR3 in DNA: TGTGCCAGCTCAACGACAGGACCTGATGAAAAACTGTTTTTT.

CDR3: CASRRGGLTSGANVLTF. Here the CDR3 DNA reads TGTGCCAGCAGGCGTGGAGGGCTAACCTCTGGGGCCAACGTCCTGACTTTC. The chain recombines TRBV28 with TRBJ2-6, with D perhaps TRBD2 (6 bases). V gave up 6 bases and J gave up 0 bases, with 15 bases separating them. The germline CDR1 and CDR2 sequences are MDHEN and SYDVKM. CDR3 length: 17 residues.

The chain employs TRBV6-1 and TRBJ2-2, with TRBD1 identical over 7 bases. Germline lookup yields CDR1 MNHNS and CDR2 SASEGT. V trimming: 0 bases; J trimming: 7 bases; junction bases outside the gene matches: 5. The CDR3 is 15 residues long. CDR3 coding DNA: TGTGCCAGCAGTGAAGCGTTGACAGGGATCGGGGAGCTGTTTTTT. Its translation: CASSEALTGIGELFF.

The chain employs TRBV7-8 and TRBJ2-5; the match to TRBD1 covers 9 bases. Germline values: CDR1 SGHVS, CDR2 FQNEAQ. The V and J ends lost 5 bases and 3 bases, in that order; junction bases with no gene match: 10. The CDR3 covers 16 residues. CDR3 loop: CASSTAYRGREETQYF. CDR3 sequence (DNA): TGTGCCAGCAGCACGGCCTACAGGGGGCGCGAAGAGACCCAGTACTTC.

This clone was counted once. The CDR3 DNA is TGTGCCACCAGCTCCGGACGTCCTGGAAACACCATATATTTT. Its protein product is CATSSGRPGNTIYF. The chain has TRBV24-1 and TRBJ1-3; D is undetermined. The germline V gene has CDR1 KGHDR and CDR2 SFDVKD. Trimming took off 7 bases at V and 2 bases at J, with 11 bases between the two ends. The CDR3 is 14 amino acids.

V usage is TRBV2 and J usage is TRBJ2-2, with 8 bases matching TRBD2. The CDR3 is 15 amino acids. V dropped 6 bases and J dropped 0; count of bases not matched to a gene: 3. The germline V gene has CDR1 SNHLY and CDR2 FYNNEI. The CDR3 DNA follows: TGTGCCAGCAGATCGGGACTAGCGAACACCGGGGAGCTGTTTTTT. Its translation is CASRSGLANTGELFF.

The chain couples TRBV19 to TRBJ1-3; a weak D match, TRBD1 (6 bases). CDR3 length equals 15 residues. Germline values: CDR1 LNHDA, CDR2 SQIVND (reference sequence). Trimming removed 5 bases at V and 2 bases at J, with 13 bases between. The CDR3: CASSPGQYTGNTIYF. DNA for the CDR3: TGTGCCAGTAGTCCCGGACAGTATACTGGAAACACCATATATTTT. The variable domain in full, with the rest retrieved from reference TRBV19 and TRBJ1-3, is DGGITQSPKYLFRKEGQNVTLSCEQNLNHDAMYWYRQDPGQGLRLIYYSQIVNDFQKGDIAEGYSVSREKKESFPLTVTSAQKNPTAFYLCASSPGQYTGNTIYFGEGSWLTVV.

The V call is TRBV5-1, the J call TRBJ2-1; 8 bases agree with TRBD2. This CDR3 is built from 14 residues. Per germline, CDR1 SGHRS and CDR2 YFSETQ. After removal of 5 bases from V and 4 bases from J, the junction contained 5 bases not matched to a gene. The CDR3 DNA sequence: TGCGCCAGCAGTACCGGGACTAGTTACAATGAGCAGTTCTTC. Protein sequence: CASSTGTSYNEQFF.

This clone appeared once. The V and J genes are TRBV9 and TRBJ1-3, with 7 bases aligning to TRBD1. The CDR3 runs 14 residues. Germline V gene lookup returns CDR1 SGDLS and CDR2 YYNGEE. The junction had 5 bases not matched to a gene; V was cut back by 1 base and J by 7 bases. CDR3: CASSVTGRGNTIYF. The CDR3 DNA reads TGTGCCAGCAGCGTAACTGGCAGGGGGAACACCATATATTTT.

V and J are TRBV3-1 (or the pseudogene TRBV3-2) and TRBJ2-3; D not certain. The CDR3 sequence is 15 residues long. CDR1 and CDR2 (germline): LGHDT, YNNKEL (reference sequence). V shed 1 base and J shed 0 bases, with 8 bases lying between them. The CDR3 bases are TGTGCCAGCAGCCAAGTAAGCGTTAGCACAGATACGCAGTATTTT. Translation gives CASSQVSVSTDTQYF.

This chain connects TRBV28 to TRBJ2-5; D call uncertain. Trimming removed 1 base at V and 4 bases at J, with 7 bases between. The CDR3 runs 13 residues. Germline CDR1 and CDR2: MDHEN and SYDVKM. CDR3 bases: TGTGCCAGCAGTTTATTAGGGCTAGAGACCCAGTACTTC. Amino acid sequence: CASSLLGLETQYF. The whole variable domain, remainder taken from reference TRBV28 and TRBJ2-5, is DVKVTQSSRYLVKRTGEKVFLECVQDMDHENMFWYRQDPGLGLRLIYFSYDVKMKEKGDIPEGYSVSREKKERFSLILESASTNQTSMYLCASSLLGLETQYFGPGTRLLVL.

The chain couples TRBV14 to TRBJ2-7; D remains unclear. Germline values: CDR1 SGHDN, CDR2 FVKESK. The CDR3 consists of 15 residues. The V gene lost 4 bases and the J gene lost 3 bases, with 16 bases spanning the gap. In DNA form, the CDR3 reads TGTGCCAGCAGCCTCTTTGGCCAGAAGGACTACGAGCAGTACTTC. It specifies CASSLFGQKDYEQYF.